This paragraph covers one T cell receptor (beta chain) sequence. Sequencing used immunoSEQ multiplex PCR; TCRdb keeps in-frame clones, though not all of them. The sample lists tens of thousands of clones; roughly nine tenths were seen once. The data belong to a study of PD-L1 blockade in urothelial cancer. Study details: Of 29 to 30 patients, about two dozen were males with bladder-origin urothelial cancer. Researchers looked at the blood 3 weeks (second dose) and 6 weeks after treatment began. Study patients had been treated with 0 to 3 previous chemotherapy regimens.

V was pared by 6 bases and J by 0 bases, with 8 bases of the junction left unmatched. The CDR3 consists of 16 residues. Germline values: CDR1 SGHTS, CDR2 YDEGEE. Time point indicated: peripheral blood 6 weeks after treatment start. Sequencing used PBMCs, obtained around atezolizumab (anti-PD-L1) treatment. The sequence came from a man aged 65-85 years with urothelial cancer. The chain combines TRBV5-8 with TRBJ1-2; 10 bases agree with TRBD1. The CDR3, as DNA: TGTGCCAGCACCCTCGGGACAGGGGATTCTAACTATGGCTACACCTTC. It encodes CASTLGTGDSNYGYTF.